This T cell receptor beta chain was sequenced in a study of T cell changes during pregnancy in multiple sclerosis. Some clones are missing from TCRdb's copy, which holds only in-frame ones; the method was immunoSEQ multiplex PCR. This table holds about 32,000 clones, roughly 87% found once. Germline-derived CDR1 and CDR2 are SEHNR and FQNEAQ (reference sequence). V lost 5 bases to trimming and J lost 3 bases; unmatched junction nucleotides: 20. CDR3 length: 19 amino acids. The source was CD8+ T cells from peripheral blood mononuclear cells, collected in the second trimester of pregnancy. This receptor was obtained from a female donor with multiple sclerosis, enrolled in a pregnancy study. The J gene is TRBJ2-7, the V gene TRBV7-9; 9 positions agree with TRBD2. The CDR3 nucleotides read TGTGCCAGCAGCGATACGACTAGCGGAGGGGGGGAGAGGTACTACGAGCAGTACTTC. This translates into CASSDTTSGGGERYYEQYF.